Following are 13 T cell receptor beta chains from one sample sequenced in a study of shared clonotypes between healthy human individuals (dated by TCRdb to the early 2020s). The protocol used for the library was the immunoSEQ multiplex PCR assay. TCRdb limited this immuneACCESS table to in-frame rearrangements with V and J called. A share of clones is missing; checked studies link under half to unresolved V genes, and the rest is unexplained. The sample includes over a million clones, with about 80% observed a single time. 0.5% to 0.65% of the sample is in the top ten clones. Sequenced: memory CD4+ T cells from PBMCs. Interpreted using the paper, the cell subset or site label stands for: CD45RA-negative fraction. The source is a man younger than 35 in good health. Some clones in this sample may be carry-over from other donors' samples.

This clone was picked up a small number of times. The chain employs TRBV30 and TRBJ2-5; a possible D gene is TRBD2 (6 bases). From germline, CDR1 is GTSNPN and CDR2 SVGIG (reference sequence). Between the trimmed V and J ends, which lost 2 bases and 2 bases, there was a span of 15 bases. This CDR3 spans 15 amino acids. The chain's CDR3 is CAWSPGRGLQETQYF. DNA for the CDR3: TGTGCCTGGAGTCCCGGGCGGGGATTGCAAGAGACCCAGTACTTC. Combining the CDR3 with reference TRBV30 and TRBJ2-5 gives the whole variable domain SQTIHQWPATLVQPVGSPLSLECTVEGTSNPNLYWYRQAAGRGLQLLFYSVGIGQISSEVPQNLSASRPQDRQFILSSKKLLLSDSGFYLCAWSPGRGLQETQYFGPGTRLLVL.

The J gene is TRBJ1-4, the V gene TRBV28, with 7 bases matching TRBD1. This CDR3 has 18 residues. V lost 6 bases, J lost 8 bases, and 21 bases stayed unmatched. Germline V gene lookup returns CDR1 MDHEN and CDR2 SYDVKM. CDR3 DNA: TGTGCCAGCAGAACCCAAAAGGGGGACAGCCAAAGAGGAGAAAAACTGTTTTTT. Translation gives CASRTQKGDSQRGEKLFF. The variable domain in full, with the rest retrieved from reference TRBV28 and TRBJ1-4, is DVKVTQSSRYLVKRTGEKVFLECVQDMDHENMFWYRQDPGLGLRLIYFSYDVKMKEKGDIPEGYSVSREKKERFSLILESASTNQTSMYLCASRTQKGDSQRGEKLFFGSGTQLSVL.

CDR3 bases: TGTGCCAGCAAGGCATCGGGGGCCTCGAACACCGGGGAGCTGTTTTTT. Its translation is CASKASGASNTGELFF. This chain connects TRBV27 to TRBJ2-2; possibly TRBD1 or TRBD2 for D (6 bases each). V was trimmed by 7 bases and J by 0 bases, leaving 15 bases between them. CDR1 is MNHEY, CDR2 SMNVEV, per germline (reference sequence). The length of the CDR3 is 16 residues.

In this sample, this clone turned up a few times. The chain is built from TRBV4-1 and TRBJ2-7, with no clear D. The V gene's germline CDR1 is MGHRA and CDR2 YSYEKL. The CDR3 extends over 13 amino acids. Trimming pared 4 bases from V and 7 bases from J, leaving 14 bases between. The CDR3 DNA sequence: TGCGCCAGCAGCCGCTCCCCGGTGGAAGAGCAGTACTTC. It specifies CASSRSPVEEQYF.

This clone was counted once. Other DNA sequences within the sample encode an identical CDR3. The chain recombines TRBV7-9 with TRBJ2-3; D not certain. The V gene's germline CDR1 is SEHNR and CDR2 FQNEAQ (reference sequence). This CDR3 region has 12 residues. Between the trimmed V and J ends, which lost 5 bases and 6 bases, there was a span of 9 bases. The CDR3 reads CASSPAGDTQYF. The CDR3 DNA is TGTGCCAGCAGCCCTGCCGGGGATACGCAGTATTTT. Supplemented by reference TRBV7-9 and TRBJ2-3, the full variable domain reads DTGVSQNPRHKITKRGQNVTFRCDPISEHNRLYWYRQTLGQGPEFLTYFQNEAQLEKSRLLSDRFSAERPKGSFSTLEIQRTEQGDSAMYLCASSPAGDTQYFGPGTRLTVL.

This clone was observed once. The chain links TRBV14 to TRBJ2-7, with TRBD2 identical over 14 bases. The CDR3 is made up of 16 amino acids. The germline gives CDR1 SGHDN, CDR2 FVKESK. V shed 6 bases, J shed 6 bases, and the junction held 10 bases outside the gene matches. CDR3 residues: CASRGPGLAGVGEQYF. CDR3 nucleotides: TGTGCCAGCAGGGGTCCGGGACTAGCGGGAGTGGGCGAGCAGTACTTC. Combining the CDR3 with reference TRBV14 and TRBJ2-7 gives the whole variable domain EAGVTQFPSHSVIEKGQTVTLRCDPISGHDNLYWYRRVMGKEIKFLLHFVKESKQDESGMPNNRFLAERTGGTYSTLKVQPAELEDSGVYFCASRGPGLAGVGEQYFGPGTRLTVT.

The chain employs TRBV5-8 and TRBJ2-5; D gene uncertain. CDR3 length equals 12 residues. Germline loops: CDR1 SGHTS, CDR2 YDEGEE. With 5 bases removed from V and 5 bases from J, the gap between germline ends came to 10 bases. The CDR3 region has the DNA TGTGCCAGCAGTTTTACCCGGGAGACCCAGTACTTC. Encoded protein: CASSFTRETQYF.

With regard to this clone: Being one base from a much bigger clone, this may be a read error. The J gene is TRBJ2-2, the V gene TRBV4-2, with a weak D call TRBD2 (5 bases). The V gene's germline CDR1 is LGHNA and CDR2 YNFKEQ. The CDR3 extends over 15 amino acids. Trimming cost V 4 bases and J 0 bases, with 9 bases left between them. CDR3 in DNA: TGTGCCAGCAGCCCGGGGAGCGCGAACACCGGGGAGCTGTTTTTT. Its protein is CASSPGSANTGELFF.

This chain connects TRBV19 to TRBJ2-3, with D hard to call. There are 14 residues in the CDR3. Per the germline V gene, CDR1 is LNHDA and CDR2 is SQIVND (reference sequence). V was clipped by 3 bases and J by 0 bases, with 7 bases between them. The CDR3 DNA reads as TGTGCCAGTAGTATGAGATTTAGCACAGATACGCAGTATTTT. Its protein is CASSMRFSTDTQYF.

V usage is TRBV2 and J usage is TRBJ2-1, with TRBD2 matching over 9 bases. Germline-derived CDR1 and CDR2 are SNHLY and FYNNEI. The CDR3 is 14 amino acids. Trimming took 6 bases from V and 9 from J; bases not matched to a gene: 9. This CDR3 reads CASSLSGRQGEQFF. The CDR3 DNA sequence: TGTGCCAGCAGCCTTAGCGGGAGACAGGGTGAGCAGTTCTTC.

The chain links TRBV28 to TRBJ1-1; D ambiguous. Deletions cut 5 bases from V and 0 bases from J, with 16 bases between. The CDR3 runs to 16 residues. The germline V gene has CDR1 MDHEN and CDR2 SYDVKM. CDR3: CASSPRGNSMNTEAFF. The CDR3 region has the DNA TGTGCCAGCAGTCCGCGGGGAAACAGCATGAACACTGAAGCTTTCTTT.

V gene TRBV6-5 combines with J gene TRBJ1-3; D not certain. V was cut by 0 bases and J by 0 bases, with 9 bases left in between. Germline values: CDR1 MNHEY, CDR2 SVGAGI. The CDR3 extends over 16 amino acids. The CDR3 loop reads CASSYSTVSSGNTIYF. In DNA form, the CDR3 reads TGTGCCAGCAGTTACTCGACCGTCAGCTCTGGAAACACCATATATTTT.

This chain links TRBV5-4 with TRBJ1-4, with D hard to call. Germline V gives CDR1 SGHNT, CDR2 YYREEE (reference sequence). This CDR3 comprises 13 residues. The V end was cut by 1 base, the J end by 5 bases, with 6 bases between. The CDR3 DNA reads TGTGCCAGCAGCTTGTACAAGAATGAAAAACTGTTTTTT. This sequence encodes CASSLYKNEKLFF. Based on the CDR3 plus reference TRBV5-4 and TRBJ1-4, the full variable domain is ETGVTQSPTHLIKTRGQQVTLRCSSQSGHNTVSWYQQALGQGPQFIFQYYREEENGRGNFPPRFSGLQFPNYSSELNVNALELDDSALYLCASSLYKNEKLFFGSGTQLSVL.